This T cell receptor beta chain is drawn from a study of blood T cell repertoires in COVID-19. About the study: Some COVID-19 samples were acute and others convalescent; all came from the United States, Italy and Spain. PBMCs, B-cell-depleted T cells, or T cells provided the cDNA or gDNA that made up the material.

Original processing methods: It was from reference gene primer amplification that nucleated cell counts were estimated. Profiling relied on immunoSEQ multiplex PCR, and the TCRdb table lists in-frame clones only, not all of them. V and J calls and clone size follow that table, whereas D and trimming were derived from the DNA. The data contain 200,000 or so clones, more than 65% of them singletons. CDR1 is SGHRS and CDR2 is YFSETQ in the germline V gene. V shed 0 bases, J shed 3 bases, and the junction held 2 bases outside the gene matches. CDR3 length: 14 amino acids. This clonotype was sampled from a man aged 40-55 years who had recovered from COVID-19. The chain uses TRBV5-1 and TRBJ2-7; 8 bases map to TRBD1. The specimen sequenced was peripheral blood. CDR3 DNA sequence: TGCGCCAGCAGCTTGGGACAGGGGTACTACGAGCAGTACTTC. Residues: CASSLGQGYYEQYF.